This TCR beta chain emerged from a study of blood T cell repertoires in COVID-19. With 4 bases clipped from V and 11 bases from J, the junction kept 5 bases outside the gene matches. The CDR3 contains 13 residues. Per the germline V gene, CDR1 is MNHEY and CDR2 is SVGEGT. Produced via immunoSEQ multiplex PCR; TCRdb's table is partial and in-frame only. Here the sample spans 140,000 or so clones, approximately 87% being singletons. The sample taken for sequencing was peripheral blood. The genes are TRBV6-2 or TRBV6-3 and TRBJ1-1, with 12 positions matching TRBD1. This receptor was identified in a woman between 45 and 60 years old with active or convalescent COVID-19. CDR3 sequence: CASSLGQGADAFF. The CDR3 region has the DNA TGTGCCAGCAGTTTGGGACAGGGGGCAGATGCTTTCTTT.